Below are 31 T cell receptor beta chains sequenced from a single sample in a study of metastatic and nonmetastatic thyroid tumors. Each patient came to thyroid surgery without any prior treatment (of any kind). TCRdb reanalyzed the PCR reads with MiXCR. The data show roughly 34,000 clones, 14% to 15% seen once. Specimen: blood. The source of these receptors is a male donor with papillary thyroid cancer or a benign thyroid nodule (not recorded which). Some clones in this sample may be carry-over from other donors' samples.

This clone has at least ten counts. The chain is built from TRBV28 and TRBJ1-2, with TRBD1 identical over 7 bases. Trimming removed 2 bases from V and 8 bases from J; junction bases left unmatched: 14. This CDR3 is built from 16 residues. CDR1 and CDR2 from the germline V gene are MDHEN and SYDVKM. The CDR3 region is CASSLLPRAGGEGYTF. The CDR3 bases are TGTGCCAGCAGTTTACTCCCCCGGGCAGGGGGAGAAGGCTACACCTTC.

The V gene is TRBV28, the J gene TRBJ1-5, with D unclear. CDR3 length: 14 amino acids. V was trimmed by 6 bases and J by 7 bases, leaving 16 bases between them. In germline, CDR1 is MDHEN, CDR2 SYDVKM. CDR3 protein: CASSVGTPWQPQHF. The DNA for the CDR3 is TGTGCCAGCAGCGTGGGAACACCGTGGCAGCCCCAGCATTTT.

This clone was picked up many times. The V and J genes are TRBV20-1 and TRBJ2-2; 12 bases are shared with TRBD1. This CDR3 is built from 17 residues. In germline, CDR1 is DFQATT, CDR2 SNEGSKA (reference sequence). With 2 bases clipped from V and 6 bases from J, the junction kept 10 bases outside the gene matches. CDR3 coding DNA: TGCAGTGCTAGATCTAGCTTGGGACAGGGGGCCTCCGGGGAGCTGTTTTTT. This codes for CSARSSLGQGASGELFF.

The table lists this clone with many counts. The chain links TRBV5-1 to TRBJ2-7; D tentatively reads TRBD1 or TRBD2 (5 bases each). V was trimmed by 4 bases and J by 4 bases, leaving 12 bases between them. CDR1 is SGHRS, CDR2 YFSETQ, per germline. This CDR3 is 13 amino acids long. The CDR3 reads CASSGDGRYEQYF. The CDR3 DNA reads as TGCGCCAGCAGCGGGGACGGGCGGTACGAGCAGTACTTC.

This clone was detected many times. The chain carries TRBV6-1 and TRBJ2-1; TRBD2 matches at 8 bases. Germline-derived CDR1 and CDR2 are MNHNS and SASEGT. The CDR3 sequence is 13 residues long. Trimming at V came to 6 bases and at J to 8 bases, leaving 6 bases not matched to a gene. CDR3 region: CASRGIAGHEQFF. The CDR3 DNA sequence: TGTGCCAGCAGGGGAATAGCGGGACATGAGCAGTTCTTC.

This clone was recorded many times. This chain links TRBV4-1 with TRBJ2-1; possible D gene TRBD2, 5 bases. This CDR3 region has 15 residues. V was clipped by 0 bases and J by 5 bases, with 11 bases between them. CDR1 is MGHRA and CDR2 is YSYEKL in the germline V gene. CDR3 sequence reads: CASSQESGYNNEQFF. CDR3 DNA: TGCGCCAGCAGCCAAGAGAGCGGTTACAACAATGAGCAGTTCTTC.

This clone was counted at least ten times. A much larger clone differs from this one at a single base, so this may be a read error. The CDR3 carries no conserved terminal phenylalanine or tryptophan, so it likely arises from a read error. The chain has TRBV6-5 and TRBJ1-2; D gene ambiguous. Germline CDR1 is MNHEY and CDR2 is SVGAGI. V lost 0 bases, J lost 8 bases, and 10 bases lay in between. This CDR3 contains 13 residues. CDR3 region: CASSYSGERGYTL. CDR3 coding DNA: TGTGCCAGCAGTTACTCGGGCGAAAGGGGCTACACCCTC.

This clone was found a few times. The CDR3 DNA sequence: TGTGCCAGCAGTTTAGGGACAGGGGGCGTTGAGCAGTTCTTC. Amino acids: CASSLGTGGVEQFF. The chain uses TRBV12-3 or TRBV12-4 and TRBJ2-1; 11 nucleotides align to TRBD1. There are 14 residues in the CDR3. After removal of 1 base from V and 9 bases from J, the junction contained 2 bases not matched to a gene.

There are many counts of this clone. The V and J genes are TRBV20-1 and TRBJ1-2; no clear D gene. Germline V lookup: CDR1 DFQATT, CDR2 SNEGSKA (reference sequence). Trimming left V 1 base short and J 8 bases short, with 17 bases between. This CDR3 has 14 residues. As DNA, the CDR3 is TGCAGTGCTAGAGTTCCCTCTGGCAGAGGGGGCTACACCTTC. Translated, it gives CSARVPSGRGGYTF.

V and J are TRBV4-2 and TRBJ2-7; 7 positions match TRBD1. Trimming cost V 0 bases and J 2 bases; bases outside gene matches: 4. The CDR3 has 15 amino acids. From germline, CDR1 is LGHNA and CDR2 YNFKEQ. In DNA, the CDR3 is TGTGCCAGCAGCCAAGAGGGGACAGCGGCCTACGAGCAGTACTTC. It translates to CASSQEGTAAYEQYF.

This clone appeared many times. The V call is TRBV20-1, the J call TRBJ1-1, with a possible D match to TRBD1 (6 bases). CDR3 length equals 13 residues. CDR1 is DFQATT, CDR2 SNEGSKA, per germline (reference sequence). Trimming took off 6 bases at V and 3 bases at J, with 14 bases between the two ends. The CDR3 DNA is TGCAGTGCGTTGGGGGGCGCCGACACTGAAGCTTTCTTT. It specifies CSALGGADTEAFF.

This clone came up many times. This chain connects TRBV6-1 to TRBJ2-6, with TRBD1 identical over 7 bases. Germline V CDR1 and CDR2: MNHNS, SASEGT. The CDR3 loop spans 16 amino acids. J was trimmed by 0 bases and V by 7 bases; bases with no gene match: 6. The CDR3 sequence: CASTDRESSGANVLTF. CDR3 coding DNA: TGTGCCAGCACCGACAGGGAAAGCTCTGGGGCCAACGTCCTGACTTTC.

This clone was seen ten or more times. This may come from a read error, since a much larger clone is one base off. The conserved closing phenylalanine or tryptophan is absent in this CDR3, likely reflecting a read error. The chain combines TRBV18 with TRBJ1-2; D might be TRBD1 (5 bases). Germline lookup yields CDR1 KGHSH and CDR2 LQKENI. This CDR3 has 14 residues. Trimming removed 4 bases at V and 5 bases at J, with 14 bases between. CDR3 sequence (DNA): TGTGCCAGCTCACTCCAGGGCAGTGGTTATGGCTACACCCTC. Its protein is CASSLQGSGYGYTL.

This clone was seen ten or more times. The chain is built from TRBV29-1 and TRBJ1-3; possibly TRBD1 for D (5 bases). Germline assignment: CDR1 SQVTM and CDR2 ANQGSEA. The CDR3 is 12 residues long. V lost 7 bases and J lost 4, with 11 bases in between. The CDR3: CSAGDGGNTIYF. CDR3 sequence (DNA): TGCAGCGCCGGGGACGGCGGAAACACCATATATTTT.

A remark on this clone: This may be a read error: a much more frequent sequence differs by one nucleotide. This sequence joins TRBV29-1 and TRBJ2-1, with 7 bases lining up with TRBD1. The CDR3 length is 14 residues. CDR1 is SQVTM and CDR2 is ANQGSEA in the germline V gene. The CDR3 DNA sequence: TGCAGCGATGAAGGGGGACAGCTATACAATGAGCAGTTCTTC. It is translated as CSDEGGQLYNEQFF.

In this sample, this clone turned up many times. The rearrangement joins TRBV18 to TRBJ1-1; D may be TRBD1 (6 bases). Trimming shortened V by 0 bases and J by 1 base, and 9 bases separated the two germline ends. The CDR3 has 15 amino acids. CDR1 and CDR2 (germline): KGHSH, LQKENI. This chain's CDR3 is CASSPPWGQNTEAFF. The CDR3 region has the DNA TGTGCCAGCTCACCACCCTGGGGGCAGAACACTGAAGCTTTCTTT.

The table lists this clone with many counts. This same CDR3 is encoded by further DNA sequences in the sample. V usage is TRBV12-3 or TRBV12-4 and J usage is TRBJ2-5; D might be TRBD1 or TRBD2, each matching 5 bases. The CDR3 totals 15 residues. Trimming stripped 5 bases from V and 2 bases from J, with 15 bases between. CDR3 loop: CASSPLGANQETQYF. The CDR3 DNA follows: TGTGCCAGCAGTCCCCTCGGGGCGAATCAAGAGACCCAGTACTTC.

Remarks on this clone: This may be a read error: a much more frequent sequence differs by one nucleotide. This chain uses TRBV6-1 with TRBJ2-7; D gene ambiguous. CDR3 length: 12 amino acids. From germline, CDR1 is MNHNS and CDR2 SASEGT. V was shortened by 7 bases and J by 3 bases, with 10 bases between the two germline ends. The CDR3 protein is CASMGEFYEQYF. CDR3 in DNA: TGTGCCAGCATGGGTGAGTTCTACGAGCAGTACTTC.

There are many counts of this clone. This rearrangement joins TRBV4-3 to TRBJ2-1, with D possibly being TRBD1 (7 bases). CDR1 LGHNA and CDR2 YSLEER come from the germline V gene. The CDR3 consists of 16 residues. Trimming removed 3 bases at V and 7 bases at J, with 19 bases between. Here the CDR3 DNA reads TGCGCCAGCAGCCATCCAGGGGGATCGGGGAGGAATGAGCAGTTCTTC. As protein: CASSHPGGSGRNEQFF.

This clone was recorded many times. Other DNA sequences of this sample code for an identical CDR3. The chain employs TRBV4-2 and TRBJ2-3; unclear D gene. With 2 bases removed from V and 1 base from J, the gap between germline ends came to 7 bases. Germline V gene data show CDR1 as LGHNA and CDR2 as YNFKEQ. There are 14 residues in the CDR3. In nucleotides, the CDR3 is TGTGCCAGCAGCCAACGAAGCGGCACAGATACGCAGTATTTT. Translating it yields CASSQRSGTDTQYF.

This clone was seen repeatedly, ten times or more. The chain has TRBV10-3 and TRBJ1-3; 7 positions agree with TRBD1. Trimming took 5 bases from V and 1 from J; bases not matched to a gene: 5. Germline loops: CDR1 ENHRY, CDR2 SYGVKD. The CDR3 is made up of 15 amino acids. The CDR3 sequence is CAISLTGDSGNTIYF. The CDR3 DNA is TGTGCCATCAGTTTAACAGGGGATTCTGGAAACACCATATATTTT.

This clone was seen ten or more times. This sequence joins TRBV10-3 and TRBJ1-2, with D possibly being TRBD1 (5 bases). CDR3 length: 14 amino acids. Per germline, CDR1 ENHRY and CDR2 SYGVKD. The germline V and J ends were trimmed by 9 bases and 6 bases, with 20 bases remaining between them. CDR3 loop: CAIWGGGLGDGYTF. CDR3 sequence (DNA): TGTGCCATATGGGGCGGAGGGCTTGGGGATGGCTACACCTTC.

Ten or more counts support this clone. V and J are TRBV5-1 and TRBJ2-3, with D possibly TRBD2 on 6 matching bases. The CDR3 loop spans 16 amino acids. Germline loops: CDR1 SGHRS, CDR2 YFSETQ. Trimming left V 6 bases short and J 0 bases short, with 17 bases between. The CDR3 DNA reads TGCGCCAGCACCCCGAGGAGGGGCACTAGCACAGATACGCAGTATTTT. Translated: CASTPRRGTSTDTQYF.

This clone showed up many times. The V call is TRBV27, the J call TRBJ2-7; 8 nucleotides align to TRBD2. V trimming: 6 bases; J trimming: 4 bases; junction bases outside the gene matches: 5. The germline V gene encodes CDR1 MNHEY and CDR2 SMNVEV (reference sequence). The CDR3 totals 13 residues. The CDR3 here is CASSRGGGYEQYF. As DNA, the CDR3 is TGTGCCAGCAGCCGTGGCGGGGGGTACGAGCAGTACTTC.

This clone was recorded at least ten times. The gene calls are TRBV25-1 and TRBJ1-4, with D perhaps TRBD1 (5 bases). Germline-derived CDR1 and CDR2 are MGHDK and SYGVNS. The length of the CDR3 is 15 residues. Trimming cost V 6 bases and J 3 bases, with 14 bases left between them. CDR3 in DNA: TGTGCCAGCAGCGAGGGGTCAGGGTCTAATGAAAAACTGTTTTTT. Translation gives CASSEGSGSNEKLFF.

This clone was counted at least ten times. The CDR3 loop is CASSVDGGVVRNEQFF. DNA of the CDR3: TGTGCCAGCAGCGTAGACGGGGGAGTGGTAAGGAATGAGCAGTTCTTC. The chain couples TRBV9 to TRBJ2-1; the D gene is possibly TRBD2 (6 bases). V lost 0 bases and J 7 bases, leaving 17 bases between the germline ends. Germline CDR1 reads SGDLS; CDR2 reads YYNGEE. This CDR3 is 16 amino acids long.

This clone has ten or more counts. The chain links TRBV30 to TRBJ2-3; 8 bases align to TRBD2. V dropped 4 bases and J dropped 3; count of bases not matched to a gene: 6. The CDR3 length is 14 residues. Looked up from germline, CDR1 is GTSNPN and CDR2 is SVGIG (reference sequence). The CDR3 loop is CAWTTGLGTDTQYF. CDR3 in DNA: TGTGCCTGGACAACGGGACTAGGGACAGATACGCAGTATTTT.

This clone was detected many times. The chain uses TRBV29-1 and TRBJ2-7, with 14 bases aligning to TRBD2. V trimming: 8 bases; J trimming: 4 bases; junction bases outside the gene matches: 4. The CDR3 covers 13 residues. In germline, CDR1 is SQVTM, CDR2 ANQGSEA. The CDR3 nucleotides read TGCAGCTTCCGGACTAGCGGGAGGTACGAGCAGTACTTC. Translation gives CSFRTSGRYEQYF.

This clone was counted many times. The chain has TRBV7-9 and TRBJ2-2; possible D gene TRBD2, 6 bases. Germline CDR1 SEHNR, CDR2 FQNEAQ (reference sequence). Trimming shortened V by 3 bases and J by 8 bases, and 16 bases separated the two germline ends. CDR3 length: 15 residues. CDR3 DNA: TGTGCCAGCAGCTTTGCGGGGACTGTTAGTGGGGAGCTGTTTTTT. Residues: CASSFAGTVSGELFF.

In its sample, this clone was seen many times. The chain recombines TRBV28 with TRBJ1-1; D uncertain. The V end was cut by 6 bases, the J end by 1 base, with 12 bases between. The germline V gene has CDR1 MDHEN and CDR2 SYDVKM. The CDR3 contains 14 residues. CDR3: CASRVRLPNTEAFF. In DNA, the CDR3 is TGTGCCAGCAGGGTACGACTCCCGAACACTGAAGCTTTCTTT.

Concerning this clone itself: A much larger clone is a single base away; this may be a read error. V and J are TRBV5-4 and TRBJ2-2; D is unresolved. Trimming left V 4 bases short and J 0 bases short, with 10 bases between. CDR3 length: 15 amino acids. CDR1 SGHNT and CDR2 YYREEE come from the germline V gene (reference sequence). CDR3 in amino acids: CASSQERANTGELFF. Here the CDR3 DNA reads TGTGCCAGCAGCCAGGAAAGGGCGAACACCGGGGAGCTGTTTTTT.